These T cell receptor beta chains were read from a single sample in a study of T cells after yellow fever vaccination. A single record per CDR3 protein comes from TCRdb applying MiXCR to the 5' RACE reads. Of about 430,000 distinct CDR3 sequences listed, around a sixth are singletons. The input for sequencing was PBMCs, taken before the yellow fever booster vaccination. The source is a man aged 18 to 30 who received the YFV17D yellow fever vaccine. CDR3s include the opening cysteine and the closing phenylalanine or tryptophan. Fields, in order: D gene, clone size, J gene, V gene, CDR3 protein, CDR3 DNA. A D gene is named only where the DNA matches it firmly. Part of the rows lack a size; the others show once, few, many or a class for expanded clones.

.	.	TRBJ1-4	TRBV20-1	CSAIGSNEKLFF	TGCAGTGCTATCGGGTCTAATGAAAAACTGTTTTTT
TRBD2	few	TRBJ2-1	TRBV6-5	CASSYSMAGGYNEQFF	TGTGCCAGCAGTTACTCGATGGCGGGGGGCTACAATGAGCAGTTCTTC
TRBD1	few	TRBJ1-3	TRBV4-3	CASSQAGQGLSGNTIYF	TGCGCCAGCAGCCAGGCCGGACAGGGCCTCTCTGGAAACACCATATATTTT
TRBD1	.	TRBJ2-3	TRBV28	CASKGTGGASITTDTQYF	TGTGCCAGCAAAGGGACAGGGGGCGCGTCAATTACTACAGATACGCAGTATTTT
.	few	TRBJ2-6	TRBV9	CASSVWGTGANVLTF	TGTGCCAGCAGCGTATGGGGGACTGGGGCCAACGTCCTGACTTTC
.	few	TRBJ2-3	TRBV29-1	CSVETDTDTQYF	TGCAGCGTTGAGACAGATACAGATACGCAGTATTTT
TRBD1	few	TRBJ2-5	TRBV29-1	CSVVNRGELETQYF	TGCAGCGTTGTCAACAGGGGAGAGTTAGAGACCCAGTACTTC
.	.	TRBJ2-3	TRBV7-2	CASSPTLSWLHTQYF	TGTGCCAGCAGTCCGACCCTATCGTGGCTCCATACGCAGTATTTT
TRBD1	many	TRBJ2-3	TRBV10-1	CASSDGQGTDTQYF	TGCGCCAGCAGCGATGGACAGGGAACAGATACGCAGTATTTT
.	.	TRBJ1-5	TRBV7-6	CASSPGTLAGNQPQHF	TGTGCCAGCAGCCCTGGGACCCTAGCTGGGAATCAGCCCCAGCATTTT
.	.	TRBJ1-1	TRBV20-1	CSAAGSTEAFF	TGCAGTGCTGCGGGGAGCACTGAAGCTTTCTTT
.	.	TRBJ2-3	TRBV4-3	CASSQEPRQTDTQYF	TGCGCCAGCAGCCAAGAACCGCGGCAGACAGATACGCAGTATTTT
.	.	TRBJ2-5	TRBV7-9	CASSPMTGQETQYF	TGTGCCAGCAGCCCTATGACAGGACAAGAGACCCAGTACTTC
TRBD2	many	TRBJ2-4	TRBV4-2	CASSQQPGGAQNIQYF	TGTGCCAGCAGCCAACAGCCCGGGGGGGCCCAAAACATTCAGTACTTC
TRBD2	few	TRBJ2-1	TRBV24-1	CATSGGGDNEQFF	TGTGCCACCAGTGGCGGGGGGGACAATGAGCAGTTCTTC
.	.	TRBJ1-1	TRBV25-1	CASSIGGRTEAFF	TGTGCCAGCAGTATCGGGGGGCGGACTGAAGCTTTCTTT
.	few	TRBJ2-3	TRBV14	CASSQAWADTQYF	TGTGCCAGCAGCCAAGCTTGGGCAGATACGCAGTATTTT
.	.	TRBJ2-1	TRBV15	CATSRASARRVSEQFF	TGTGCCACCAGCAGAGCGTCTGCCAGGCGGGTCAGTGAGCAGTTCTTC
.	many	TRBJ2-3	TRBV4-3	CASSQGVSVGNTDTQYF	TGCGCCAGCAGCCAAGGGGTTAGCGTCGGAAACACAGATACGCAGTATTTT
TRBD1	few	TRBJ2-5	TRBV7-3	CASSLVGQGNQETQYF	TGTGCCAGCAGCTTAGTCGGACAGGGTAACCAAGAGACCCAGTACTTC
.	.	TRBJ2-7	TRBV9	CASSFSQGPTYEQYF	TGTGCCAGCAGCTTTAGCCAGGGACCTACCTACGAGCAGTACTTC
.	few	TRBJ1-2	TRBV21-1	CASSRNREELYGYTF	TGTGCCAGCAGCAGAAACAGGGAAGAGCTCTATGGCTACACCTTC
TRBD1	.	TRBJ2-7	TRBV27	CASSPGTGHEQYF	TGTGCCAGCAGTCCCGGGACAGGGCACGAGCAGTACTTC
.	few	TRBJ1-1	TRBV20-1	CSASLLRENTEAFF	TGCAGTGCTAGTCTATTGAGGGAAAACACTGAAGCTTTCTTT
.	once	TRBJ1-4	TRBV12-3/TRBV12-4	CASSLQQNNEKLFF	TGTGCCAGCAGTCTCCAACAAAATAATGAAAAACTGTTTTTT
.	few	TRBJ1-6	TRBV7-9	CASSTPTAWSPLHF	TGTGCCAGCAGCACTCCGACAGCCTGGTCACCCCTCCACTTT
TRBD1	.	TRBJ2-2	TRBV7-9	CASSPPGQANTGELFF	TGTGCCAGCAGCCCTCCGGGACAGGCGAACACCGGGGAGCTGTTTTTT
TRBD1	many	TRBJ1-5	TRBV12-3/TRBV12-4	CASRVGTASNQPQHF	TGTGCCAGCAGGGTCGGGACAGCTAGCAATCAGCCCCAGCATTTT
.	many	TRBJ2-2	TRBV12-3/TRBV12-4	CASRDTGELFF	TGTGCCAGCAGGGACACCGGGGAGCTGTTTTTT
TRBD2	few	TRBJ2-1	TRBV12-3/TRBV12-4	CASSQTRVRGGEQFF	TGTGCCAGCAGCCAGACTCGTGTTCGCGGGGGGGAGCAGTTCTTC
TRBD2	.	TRBJ2-1	TRBV9	CASSPYVAGGGEQFF	TGTGCCAGCAGCCCCTACGTAGCGGGGGGGGGTGAGCAGTTCTTC
.	medium-sized	TRBJ2-5	TRBV7-2	CASSPRGGGGYQETQYF	TGTGCCAGCAGCCCGCGCGGGGGAGGGGGGTACCAAGAGACCCAGTACTTC
.	.	TRBJ1-5	TRBV6-2/TRBV6-3	CASRGDGSRPQHF	TGTGCCAGCAGAGGGGACGGGTCGAGGCCCCAGCATTTT
TRBD1	.	TRBJ2-1	TRBV7-9	CASSTTGVEQFF	TGTGCCAGCAGTACCACAGGGGTCGAGCAGTTCTTC
.	.	TRBJ2-7	TRBV2	CASSIYEQYF	TGTGCCAGCAGCATATACGAGCAGTACTTC
TRBD2	.	TRBJ2-1	TRBV9	CASSVGISGGVNNEQFF	TGTGCCAGCAGCGTAGGTATTAGCGGGGGGGTAAACAATGAGCAGTTCTTC
TRBD1	.	TRBJ1-5	TRBV24-1	CATSETGYQPQHF	TGTGCCACCAGCGAGACAGGGTATCAGCCCCAGCATTTT
.	few	TRBJ2-7	TRBV10-3	CATNPDNTYEQYF	TGTGCCACCAACCCGGACAATACCTACGAGCAGTACTTC
TRBD1	.	TRBJ2-3	TRBV4-1	CASSQDPPSGTGEDTQYF	TGCGCCAGCAGCCAAGATCCACCATCCGGGACAGGGGAAGATACGCAGTATTTT
.	.	TRBJ1-2	TRBV6-5	CASSYDSEHYGYTF	TGTGCCAGCAGTTACGATTCCGAGCACTATGGCTACACCTTC
TRBD2	.	TRBJ2-7	TRBV15	CATTAGGTSGVFEQYF	TGTGCCACCACCGCAGGCGGGACTAGCGGGGTTTTCGAGCAGTACTTC
.	.	TRBJ2-1	TRBV11-2	CASSGGYSYNEQFF	TGTGCCAGCAGCGGGGGCTACTCCTACAATGAGCAGTTCTTC
.	.	TRBJ1-5	TRBV7-9	CASSRPGSGNQPQHF	TGTGCCAGCAGCCGTCCAGGGTCCGGGAATCAGCCCCAGCATTTT
TRBD1	.	TRBJ2-5	TRBV7-2	CASSSQGTGKETQYF	TGTGCCAGCAGCTCGCAGGGGACAGGGAAAGAGACCCAGTACTTC
.	many	TRBJ2-7	TRBV3-1	CASSPNPTSSYEQYF	TGTGCCAGCAGCCCTAACCCGACAAGCTCCTACGAGCAGTACTTC